This TCR beta chain emerged from a study of blood T cell repertoires in COVID-19. Study-level information: COVID-19 samples, acute and convalescent, were from the United States, Italy and Spain.

The CDR3 runs to 13 residues. After removal of 7 bases from V and 7 bases from J, the junction contained 8 bases not matched to a gene. CDR1 and CDR2 from the germline V gene are SNHLY and FYNNEI. As originally analysed: Using reference gene primer amplification, nucleated cell counts were estimated. TCRdb's table, derived via immunoSEQ multiplex PCR, lists solely in-frame clones and lacks some. V and J calls and clone size follow that table, whereas D and trimming were derived from the DNA. Of approximately 80,000 clones in the sample, more than 70% were seen once. Sequencing was done on a sample of peripheral blood. This receptor was identified in an older man with active or convalescent COVID-19. V is TRBV2 and J is TRBJ2-7; 9 bases line up with TRBD1. In nucleotides, the CDR3 is TGTGCCAGCAAGGGGACAGGGCAGGGTGAGCAGTACTTC. Its protein is CASKGTGQGEQYF.